The rows below give T cell receptor beta chains drawn from one sample of a study of shared clonotypes between healthy human individuals. Some clones are missing from TCRdb's copy, which holds only in-frame ones; the method was immunoSEQ multiplex PCR. Here the sample spans fewer than 1.6 million clones, approximately 98.5% being singletons. The sample comprised naive CD4+ T cells sorted from blood. The receptors derive from a man aged 30-40 years in good health. The CDR3 runs from the conserved cysteine through the conserved F or W. The D gene is left open where the match is weak. Where a row states a size, it is once, few, many or the class of an expanded clone; other rows omit it.

17	TRBV18	TRBJ1-1	-	-	TGTGCCAGCTCACTAATGGCCCCTTGGGGCTCCCTCACTGAAGCTTTCTTT	CASSLMAPWGSLTEAFF
16	TRBV15	TRBJ2-1	-	TRBD1	TGTGCCACCAGCAGAGAGACAGGGAGACGGGCCAATGAGCAGTTCTTC	CATSRETGRRANEQFF
14	TRBV27	TRBJ2-7	-	-	TGTGCCAGCAGTCCGGACTACCAGGCGTACGAGCAGTACTTC	CASSPDYQAYEQYF
17	TRBV27	TRBJ2-4	once	TRBD1	TGTGCCAGCAGTTTAAGCCCCGGGACAGGGTACGGGAGCATTCAGTACTTC	CASSLSPGTGYGSIQYF
17	TRBV10-2	TRBJ2-6	-	-	TGCGCCAGCAGTGAGCTTGGCAAAGCTACTGGGGCCAACGTCCTGACTTTC	CASSELGKATGANVLTF
15	TRBV28	TRBJ2-2	-	-	TGTGCCAGCAGTTACAGGTTCCTTGACACCGGGGAGCTGTTTTTT	CASSYRFLDTGELFF
15	TRBV7-6	TRBJ2-3	-	TRBD2	TGTGCCAGCAGCCTATTAGCGGGCCCCACAGATACGCAGTATTTT	CASSLLAGPTDTQYF
14	TRBV6-5	TRBJ2-2	-	-	TGTGCCAGCAGTTACTTCACTTACACCGGGGAGCTGTTTTTT	CASSYFTYTGELFF
15	TRBV7-9	TRBJ2-1	-	TRBD1	TGTGCCAGCAGCTCGTCCGGGACAGGTGACAATGAGCAGTTCTTC	CASSSSGTGDNEQFF
13	TRBV4-1	TRBJ2-3	-	-	TGCGCCAGCAGCCCCGCGGAACCGGGTACGCAGTATTTT	CASSPAEPGTQYF
15	TRBV5-1	TRBJ2-2	-	TRBD1	TGCGCCAGCAGCCGGGACAGACTTAACACCGGGGAGCTGTTTTTT	CASSRDRLNTGELFF
14	TRBV6-6	TRBJ2-7	-	-	TGTGCCAGCCATAGGGCGGGCCCACCGTCCGAGCAGTACTTC	CASHRAGPPSEQYF
14	TRBV5-1	TRBJ2-4	-	TRBD1	TGCGCCAGCAGCGTGGGTAAACAGGGGAACATTCAGTACTTC	CASSVGKQGNIQYF
17	TRBV6-1	TRBJ1-2	-	TRBD1	TGTGCCAGCAGTGAAAGAGGGACAGGGGGCGCTGGAGCGATCCACACCTTC	CASSERGTGGAGAIHTF
13	TRBV6-6	TRBJ1-2	-	TRBD1	TGTGCCAGCACAGGGGGCGAGTCCTATGGCTACACCTTC	CASTGGESYGYTF
13	TRBV11-3	TRBJ2-1	-	-	TGTGCCAGCAGCTTAGATCAGGACAATGAGCAGTTCTTC	CASSLDQDNEQFF
15	TRBV7-3	TRBJ2-2	-	-	TGTGCCAGCAGCTTTTCAGGGACCAACACCGGGGAGCTGTTTTTT	CASSFSGTNTGELFF
15	TRBV19	TRBJ2-3	-	TRBD2	TGTGCCAGTAGTATAGACCAGACTAGCTCAGATACGCAGTATTTT	CASSIDQTSSDTQYF
21	TRBV6-9	TRBJ2-7	-	-	TGTGCCAGCAGTTATTCACTCCGGTCCCAGACGGGGGAGAGGAGCTCCTACGAGCAGTACTTC	CASSYSLRSQTGERSSYEQYF
15	TRBV6-4	TRBJ2-7	-	-	TGTGCCAGCAGACCGCCCTGGGCTATCACCTACGAGCAGTACTTC	CASRPPWAITYEQYF
19	TRBV11-2	TRBJ2-1	-	TRBD2	TGTGCCAGCAGCTTTAGGCGGTCTAGCGGGAAAGTTTCCTACAATGAGCAGTTCTTC	CASSFRRSSGKVSYNEQFF
16	TRBV27	TRBJ2-3	-	TRBD2	TGTGCCAGCAGTCCGGGACTAGCGGGAGGGCCGGCTACGCAGTATTTT	CASSPGLAGGPATQYF
13	TRBV27	TRBJ1-1	once	-	TGTGCCAGCAGGCTAAGGGGAAGCACTGAAGCTTTCTTT	CASRLRGSTEAFF
11	TRBV28	TRBJ1-3	-	-	TGTGCCACTCTACAGGGAAACACCATATATTTT	CATLQGNTIYF
14	TRBV15	TRBJ2-3	-	TRBD1	TGTGCCACCAGCACGGGACAGGGGACAGATACGCAGTATTTT	CATSTGQGTDTQYF
12	TRBV9	TRBJ1-3	-	-	TGTGCCAGCAGGGGCGGTGGAAACACCATATATTTT	CASRGGGNTIYF
15	TRBV2	TRBJ2-1	-	-	TGTGCCAGCAGTTCCCCATTGTTTGGGGCCAATGAGCAGTTCTTC	CASSSPLFGANEQFF
17	TRBV18	TRBJ1-2	-	-	TGTGCCAGCTCACCGCTCGGAGGGATGACATCTGAGTATGGCTACACCTTC	CASSPLGGMTSEYGYTF
10	TRBV30	TRBJ1-3	-	-	TGTGCTTTAGGGGGAAACACCATATATTTT	CALGGNTIYF
14	TRBV19	TRBJ2-2	-	-	TGTGCCAGTAGACTAGCCAAGAACACCGGGGAGCTGTTTTTT	CASRLAKNTGELFF
13	TRBV10-3	TRBJ2-7	-	-	TGTGCCATCAGTGAGACAGACCTCTACGAGCAGTACTTC	CAISETDLYEQYF
11	TRBV29-1	TRBJ2-1	-	-	TGCAGCGTTGAAGTCCGACTTAGCCGGTTCTTC	CSVEVRLSRFF
15	TRBV7-9	TRBJ1-3	-	-	TGTGCCAGCAGCCCCACCGGGACGGCTGGAAACACCATATATTTT	CASSPTGTAGNTIYF
13	TRBV4-1	TRBJ1-1	-	-	TGCGCCTTTAGGGGGGTAGGAAAGACTGAAGCTTTCTTT	CAFRGVGKTEAFF
15	TRBV7-2	TRBJ2-7	-	-	TGTGCCAGCAGCTTATTTAGCTATGGGATCTACGAGCAGTACTTC	CASSLFSYGIYEQYF
15	TRBV5-4	TRBJ2-6	-	-	TGTGCCAGCAGCTTGATACAGGCCGGGGAACACGTCCTGACTTTC	CASSLIQAGEHVLTF
13	TRBV7-9	TRBJ2-7	-	-	TGTGCCAGCAGCACCAGGGTCTCCTACGAGCAGTACTTC	CASSTRVSYEQYF